This T cell receptor beta chain was recorded in a study of blood T cell repertoires in COVID-19. The Seattle patients, enrolled during active infection, were followed longitudinally. Sequenced by immunoSEQ multiplex PCR; TCRdb stores in-frame clones only, minus some. Of fewer than 300,000 clones in the sample, approximately 91% were seen once. With 4 bases removed from V and 4 bases from J, the gap between germline ends came to 12 bases. Germline loops: CDR1 MRHNA, CDR2 SNTAGT. The CDR3 covers 14 residues. The rearrangement links TRBV6-4 to TRBJ2-3; a possible D gene is TRBD2 (6 bases). The TCR comes from a woman aged 25 to 45 with COVID-19, enrolled during active disease. The sequencing sample was made of peripheral blood. CDR3 in DNA: TGTGCCAGCAGTGCCTCGGAGGGCCCAGATACGCAGTATTTT. Its translation is CASSASEGPDTQYF.